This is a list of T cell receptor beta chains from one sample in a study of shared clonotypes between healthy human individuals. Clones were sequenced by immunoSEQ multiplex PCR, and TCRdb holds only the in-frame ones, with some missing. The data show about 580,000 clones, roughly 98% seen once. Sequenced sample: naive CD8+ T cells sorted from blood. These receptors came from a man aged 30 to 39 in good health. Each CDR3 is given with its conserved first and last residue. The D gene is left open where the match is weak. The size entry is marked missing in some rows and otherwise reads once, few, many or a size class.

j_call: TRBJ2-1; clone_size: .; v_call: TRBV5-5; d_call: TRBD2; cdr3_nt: TGTGCCAGCATTACTAGCGGGACAAGCAATGAGCAGTTCTTC; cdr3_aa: CASITSGTSNEQFF
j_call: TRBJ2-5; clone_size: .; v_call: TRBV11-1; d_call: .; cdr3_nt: TGTGCCAGCAGCTTATCGCCCGCGGAGACCCAGTACTTC; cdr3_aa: CASSLSPAETQYF
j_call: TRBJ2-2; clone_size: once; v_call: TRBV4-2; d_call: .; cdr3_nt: TGTGCCAGCAGCCAAGGGTTTGGCACCGGGGAGCTGTTTTTT; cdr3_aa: CASSQGFGTGELFF
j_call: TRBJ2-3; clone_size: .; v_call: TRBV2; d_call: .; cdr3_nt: TGTGCCAGCAGTGAAGAACCGTCTTCCACGCAGTATTTT; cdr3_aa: CASSEEPSSTQYF
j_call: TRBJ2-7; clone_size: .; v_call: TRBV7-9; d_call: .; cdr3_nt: TGTGCCAGCAGCCCTCACCCCTACGAGCAGTACTTC; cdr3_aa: CASSPHPYEQYF
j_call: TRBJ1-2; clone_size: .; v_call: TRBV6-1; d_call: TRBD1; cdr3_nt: TGTGCCAGCAGTGTTCTCGGGACAGGCGGCTACACCTTC; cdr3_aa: CASSVLGTGGYTF
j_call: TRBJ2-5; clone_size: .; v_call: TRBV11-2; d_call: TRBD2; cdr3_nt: TGTGCCAGCACGACCGGGACTAGCGGGAAAGAGACCCAGTACTTC; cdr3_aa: CASTTGTSGKETQYF
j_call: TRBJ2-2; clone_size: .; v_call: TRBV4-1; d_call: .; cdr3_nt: TGCGCCAGCAGCCATGGGAACACCGGGGAGCTGTTTTTT; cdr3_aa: CASSHGNTGELFF
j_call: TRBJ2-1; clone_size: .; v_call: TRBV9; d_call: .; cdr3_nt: TGTGCCAGCACCGGACGGGACTTGGGATCTAATGAGCAGTTCTTC; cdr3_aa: CASTGRDLGSNEQFF
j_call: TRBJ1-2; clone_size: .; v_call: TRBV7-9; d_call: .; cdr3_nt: TGTGCCAGCAGCTTAGACGGCTACACCTTC; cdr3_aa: CASSLDGYTF
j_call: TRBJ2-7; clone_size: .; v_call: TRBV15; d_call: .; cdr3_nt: TGTGCCACCAGCAGAGATTCGGGGGAATACGAGCAGTACTTC; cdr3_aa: CATSRDSGEYEQYF
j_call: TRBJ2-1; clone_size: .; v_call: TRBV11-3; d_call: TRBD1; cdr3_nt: TGTGCCAGCAGCCCCGGGACAGGGGGCAATGAGCAGTTCTTC; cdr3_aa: CASSPGTGGNEQFF
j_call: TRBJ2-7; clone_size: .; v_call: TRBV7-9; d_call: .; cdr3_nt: TGTGCCAGCACCAAATCAGGGGCGACCTACGAGCAGTACTTC; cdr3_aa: CASTKSGATYEQYF
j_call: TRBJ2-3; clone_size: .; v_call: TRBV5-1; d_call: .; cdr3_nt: TGCGCCAGCAGCTTGGCCGTCGGCACAGATACGCAGTATTTT; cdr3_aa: CASSLAVGTDTQYF
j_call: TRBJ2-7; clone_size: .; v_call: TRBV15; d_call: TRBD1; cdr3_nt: TGTGCCACCAGCAAGGACAGGGGATACGAGCAGTACTTC; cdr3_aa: CATSKDRGYEQYF
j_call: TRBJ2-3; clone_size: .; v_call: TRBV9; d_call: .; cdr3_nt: TGTGCCAGCAGCGTAGGTGGATCGATGGGAGATACGCAGTATTTT; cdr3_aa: CASSVGGSMGDTQYF
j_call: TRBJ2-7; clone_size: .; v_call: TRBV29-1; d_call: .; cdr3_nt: TGCAGCGTTGAATTGGGTCCAGATGGATACGAGCAGTACTTC; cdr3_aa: CSVELGPDGYEQYF
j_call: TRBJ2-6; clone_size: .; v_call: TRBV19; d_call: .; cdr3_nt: TGTGCCAGTAGTATCTCTGGGGCCAACGTCCTGACTTTC; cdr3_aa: CASSISGANVLTF
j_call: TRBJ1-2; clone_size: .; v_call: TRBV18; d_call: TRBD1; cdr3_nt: TGTGCCAGCTCCCCCCCGGACAGGGCGGGTGGCTACACCTTC; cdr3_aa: CASSPPDRAGGYTF
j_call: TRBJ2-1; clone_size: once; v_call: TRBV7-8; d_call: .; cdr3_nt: TGTGCCAGCAGCTTAAGGCCCAATGAGCAGTTCTTC; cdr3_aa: CASSLRPNEQFF
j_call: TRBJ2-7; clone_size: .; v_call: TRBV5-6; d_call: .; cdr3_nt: TGTGCCAGCACCGGACCTTACTCCTACGAGCAGTACTTC; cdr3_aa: CASTGPYSYEQYF
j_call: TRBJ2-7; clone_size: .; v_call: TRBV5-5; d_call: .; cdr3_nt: TGTGCCAGCAGCTTCTCCAGGGATCCCTTCGAGCAGTACTTC; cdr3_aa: CASSFSRDPFEQYF
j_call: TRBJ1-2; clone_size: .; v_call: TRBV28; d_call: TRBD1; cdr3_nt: TGTGCCAGCAGTTTCCGGGACAGGGGGCGGAATGGCTACACCTTC; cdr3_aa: CASSFRDRGRNGYTF
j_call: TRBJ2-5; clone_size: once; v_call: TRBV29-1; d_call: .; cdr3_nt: TGCAGCGTGGAGGAAGACCCCGGGAAAGGAGAGACCCAGTACTTC; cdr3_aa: CSVEEDPGKGETQYF
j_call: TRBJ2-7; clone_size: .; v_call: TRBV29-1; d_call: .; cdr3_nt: TGCAGCGTCCGGGACTCCACTCAGTACGAGCAGTACTTC; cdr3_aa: CSVRDSTQYEQYF
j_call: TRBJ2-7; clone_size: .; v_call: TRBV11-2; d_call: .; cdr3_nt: TGTGCCAGCAGCTCACGGACGGGCTCCTACGAGCAGTACTTC; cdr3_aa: CASSSRTGSYEQYF
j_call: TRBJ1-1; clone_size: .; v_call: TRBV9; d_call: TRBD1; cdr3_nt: TGTGCCAGCAGCCGACAGGGGGCGGACACTGAAGCTTTCTTT; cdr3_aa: CASSRQGADTEAFF
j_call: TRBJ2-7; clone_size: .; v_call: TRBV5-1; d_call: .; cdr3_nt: TGCGCCAGCAGCCCCTTACAGGGAATCTCCTACGAGCAGTACTTC; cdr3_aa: CASSPLQGISYEQYF